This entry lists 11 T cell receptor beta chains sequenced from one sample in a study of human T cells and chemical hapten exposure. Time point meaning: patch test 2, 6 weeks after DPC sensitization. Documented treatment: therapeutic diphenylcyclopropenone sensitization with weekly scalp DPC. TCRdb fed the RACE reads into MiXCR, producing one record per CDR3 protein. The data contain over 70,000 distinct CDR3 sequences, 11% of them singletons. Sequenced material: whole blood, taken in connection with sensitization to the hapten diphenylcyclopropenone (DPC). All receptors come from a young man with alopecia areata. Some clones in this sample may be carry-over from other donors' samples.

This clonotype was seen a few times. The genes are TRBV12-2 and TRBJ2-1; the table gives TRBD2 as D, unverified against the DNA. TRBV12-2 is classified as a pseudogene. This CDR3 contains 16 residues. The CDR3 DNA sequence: TGTGCAAGTCGACCCCCTACTAGCGGCTCCTACAATGAGCAGTTCTTC. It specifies CASRPPTSGSYNEQFF.

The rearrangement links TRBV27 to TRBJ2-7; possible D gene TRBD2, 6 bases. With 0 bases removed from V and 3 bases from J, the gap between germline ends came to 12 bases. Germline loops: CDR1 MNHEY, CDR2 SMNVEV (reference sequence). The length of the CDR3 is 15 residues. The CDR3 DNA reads TGTGCCAGCAGTTTATCGACTAGTCCCCTCTACGAGCAGTACTTC. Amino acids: CASSLSTSPLYEQYF.

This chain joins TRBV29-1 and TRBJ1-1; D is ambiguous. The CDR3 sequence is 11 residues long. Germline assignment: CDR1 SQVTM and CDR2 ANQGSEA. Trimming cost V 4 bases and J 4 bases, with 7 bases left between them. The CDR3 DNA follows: TGCAGCGTTGGTGAGAGCACTGAAGCTTTCTTT. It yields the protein CSVGESTEAFF.

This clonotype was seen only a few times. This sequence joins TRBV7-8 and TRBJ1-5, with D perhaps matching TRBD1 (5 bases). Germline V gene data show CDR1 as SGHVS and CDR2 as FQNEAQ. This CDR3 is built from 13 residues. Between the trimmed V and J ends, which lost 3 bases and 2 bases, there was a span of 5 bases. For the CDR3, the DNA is TGTGCCAGCAGCTTCAGGGGCAATCAGCCCCAGCATTTT. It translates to CASSFRGNQPQHF.

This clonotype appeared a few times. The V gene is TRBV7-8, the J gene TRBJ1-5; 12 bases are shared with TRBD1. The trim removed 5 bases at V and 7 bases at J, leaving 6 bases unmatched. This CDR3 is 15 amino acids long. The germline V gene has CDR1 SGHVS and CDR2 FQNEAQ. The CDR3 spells CASSPRDRGRQPQHF. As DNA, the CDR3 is TGTGCCAGCAGCCCCCGGGACAGGGGGCGACAGCCCCAGCATTTT.

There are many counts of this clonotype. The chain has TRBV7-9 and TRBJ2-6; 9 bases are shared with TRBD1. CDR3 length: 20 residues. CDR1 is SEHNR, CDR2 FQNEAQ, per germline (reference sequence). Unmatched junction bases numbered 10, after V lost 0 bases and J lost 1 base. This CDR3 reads CASSLAPPGQGGSGANVLTF. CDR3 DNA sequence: TGTGCCAGCAGCTTAGCCCCTCCGGGACAGGGAGGGTCTGGGGCCAACGTCCTGACTTTC.

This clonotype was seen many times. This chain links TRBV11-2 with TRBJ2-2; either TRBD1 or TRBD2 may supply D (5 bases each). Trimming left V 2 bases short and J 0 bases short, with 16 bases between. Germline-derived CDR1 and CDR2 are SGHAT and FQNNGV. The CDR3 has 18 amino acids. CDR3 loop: CASSLSYRRGANTGELFF. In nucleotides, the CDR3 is TGTGCCAGCAGCTTATCATACCGTAGAGGGGCGAACACCGGGGAGCTGTTTTTT.

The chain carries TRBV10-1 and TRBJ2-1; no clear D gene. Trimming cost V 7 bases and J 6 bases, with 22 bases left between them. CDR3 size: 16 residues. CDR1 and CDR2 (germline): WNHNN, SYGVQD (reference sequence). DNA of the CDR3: TGCGCCAGCAATGGGCCATCACTCAACACCCTCAATGAGCAGTTCTTC. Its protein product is CASNGPSLNTLNEQFF.

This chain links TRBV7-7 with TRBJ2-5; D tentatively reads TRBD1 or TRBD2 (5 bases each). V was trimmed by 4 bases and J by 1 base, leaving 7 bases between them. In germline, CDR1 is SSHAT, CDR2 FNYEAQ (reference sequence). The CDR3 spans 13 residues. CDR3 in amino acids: CASSSGPQETQYF. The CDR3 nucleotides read TGTGCCAGCAGCTCGGGGCCCCAAGAGACCCAGTACTTC. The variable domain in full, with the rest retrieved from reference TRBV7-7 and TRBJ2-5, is GAGVSQSPRYKVTKRGQDVTLRCDPISSHATLYWYQQALGQGPEFLTYFNYEAQPDKSGLPSDRFSAERPEGSISTLTIQRTEQRDSAMYRCASSSGPQETQYFGPGTRLLVL.

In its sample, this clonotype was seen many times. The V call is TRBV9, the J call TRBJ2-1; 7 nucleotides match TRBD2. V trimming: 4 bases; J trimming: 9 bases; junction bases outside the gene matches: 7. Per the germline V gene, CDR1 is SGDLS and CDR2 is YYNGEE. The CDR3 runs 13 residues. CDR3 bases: TGTGCCAGCAGCACAGCTAGCGGTGGTGAGCAGTTCTTC. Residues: CASSTASGGEQFF. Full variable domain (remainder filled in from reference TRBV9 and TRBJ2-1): DSGVTQTPKHLITATGQRVTLRCSPRSGDLSVYWYQQSLDQGLQFLIQYYNGEERAKGNILERFSAQQFPDLHSELNLSSLELGDSALYFCASSTASGGEQFFGPGTRLTVL.

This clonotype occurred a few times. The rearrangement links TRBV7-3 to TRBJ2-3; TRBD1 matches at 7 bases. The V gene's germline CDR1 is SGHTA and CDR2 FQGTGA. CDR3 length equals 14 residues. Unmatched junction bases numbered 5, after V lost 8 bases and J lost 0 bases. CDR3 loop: CASCRDRSTDTQYF. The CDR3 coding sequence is TGTGCCAGCTGCCGGGACAGAAGCACAGATACGCAGTATTTT. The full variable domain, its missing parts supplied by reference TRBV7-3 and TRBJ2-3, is GAGVSQTPSNKVTEKGKYVELRCDPISGHTALYWYRQSLGQGPEFLIYFQGTGAADDSGLPNDRFFAVRPEGSVSTLKIQRTERGDSAVYLCASCRDRSTDTQYFGPGTRLTVL.